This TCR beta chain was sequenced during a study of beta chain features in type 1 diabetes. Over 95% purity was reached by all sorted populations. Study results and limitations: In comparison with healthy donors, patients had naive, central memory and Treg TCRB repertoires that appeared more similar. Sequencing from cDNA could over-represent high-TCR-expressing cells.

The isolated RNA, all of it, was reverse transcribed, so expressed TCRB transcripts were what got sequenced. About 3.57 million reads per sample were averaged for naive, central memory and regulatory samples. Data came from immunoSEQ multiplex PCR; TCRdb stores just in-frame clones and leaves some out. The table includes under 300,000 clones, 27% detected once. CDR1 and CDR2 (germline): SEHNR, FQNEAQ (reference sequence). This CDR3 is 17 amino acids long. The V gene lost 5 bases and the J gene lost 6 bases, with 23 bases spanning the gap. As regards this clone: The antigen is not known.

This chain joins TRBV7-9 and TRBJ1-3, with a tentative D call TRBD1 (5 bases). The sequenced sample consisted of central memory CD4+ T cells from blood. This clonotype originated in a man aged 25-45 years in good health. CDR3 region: CASSPPRGESRENTIYF. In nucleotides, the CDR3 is TGTGCCAGCAGCCCCCCCCGGGGGGAGTCTCGAGAAAACACCATATATTTT. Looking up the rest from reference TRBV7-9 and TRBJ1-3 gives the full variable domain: DTGVSQNPRHKITKRGQNVTFRCDPISEHNRLYWYRQTLGQGPEFLTYFQNEAQLEKSRLLSDRFSAERPKGSFSTLEIQRTEQGDSAMYLCASSPPRGESRENTIYFGEGSWLTVV.